This T cell receptor beta chain emerged from a study of blood T cell repertoires in COVID-19. The germline V gene has CDR1 MNHEY and CDR2 SVGAGI. The CDR3 length is 14 residues. V lost 10 bases to trimming and J lost 1 base; unmatched junction nucleotides: 8. Measured with immunoSEQ multiplex PCR; TCRdb has only the in-frame clones, and not every one. The table lists under 300,000 clones, nearly 85% of them singletons, with roughly 5.5% in the top ten. This receptor was taken from a human donor in a cohort sampled during active COVID-19. The chain employs TRBV6-5 and TRBJ2-3; the match to TRBD2 covers 7 bases. The sequencing input was peripheral blood. CDR3 sequence (DNA): TGTGCCACCGGGGAGGGGACTGGCACAGATACGCAGTATTTT. It codes for CATGEGTGTDTQYF.